This T cell receptor (beta chain) was retrieved from a study of shared clonotypes between healthy human individuals (dated by TCRdb to the early 2020s). Describing the broader study: A few men and a couple of women, aged 18 to 49 years, made up the cohort. For each donor, three plates each were used for CD4 naive and CD4 memory, two plates were used for CD8 naive, and one plate was used for CD8 memory. Blood TCR repertoires of five healthy adults were deeply sequenced to estimate repertoire size and the extent of clonotype sharing between individuals. To increase sequencing depth and limit assay-specific biases, TCR repertoire library preparation and sequencing were carried out by different laboratories using diverse techniques. Each donor's leukapheresis produced roughly between roughly 0.85 and 9.5 billion PBMCs.

TCR CDR3 regions were amplified from genomic DNA by multiplex PCR using the deep immunoSEQ assay. Extracted genomic DNA from each cell subset was spread evenly across all wells of several immunoSEQ 96-well plates, with each plate serving as a replicate. For sorted subsets, roughly 200 ng of genomic DNA, equivalent to some 30,000 T cell genomes, went into each replicate PCR. Purified libraries were measured with a Qubit 3.0 fluorometer, size-checked on a Bioanalyzer 2100, and measured again with the KAPA Library Quantification kit. A separate single-read 150-cycle Illumina NextSeq 550 flow cell was used to sequence each immunoSEQ 96-well plate. The study's own analysis went as follows. Because only junctional sequences without quality scores were contained in the immunoSEQ output, filtering matching that applied to full-length reads could not be performed. To assign V/J genes and CDR3, sequences were annotated against IMGT germline references using PyIR, a Python wrapper for IgBLAST v1.9. Reads with weak V/J assignments (E-value above 1e-6), missing CDR3, stop codons, out-of-frame junctions, or ambiguous translated residues were removed. V3J clonotypes were defined as sequences sharing an identical inferred V gene, J gene, and CDR3 amino acid sequence. Percentage overlap between repertoires was computed as shared unique clonotypes divided by the size of the smaller repertoire. RTK rarefaction, the Chao1 estimator, and Recon v2.1 estimates of unobserved clonotypes were used to assess repertoire richness. For all TCRbeta clonotypes obtained by the gDNA method from several donors, generation probabilities were computed with OLGA. In its TCRdb copy, this immuneACCESS table keeps in-frame sequences only and misses some clones. Where compared with another copy, unresolved V genes explain less than half of these, and the others have no known cause. V, J and clone size are those of that table, while D and trimming were read from the DNA. This sample gives 1,400,000 or so clones in total; 97% to 99% of them show up just once. About 0.4% of the sample comes from the top ten.

Findings and caveats that apply to the study as a whole: Incomplete sequencing was indicated by rarefaction of sorted-subset datasets, despite the large sequencing depth. Pairwise subsampling indicated that sequencing depth was expected to affect the degree of clonotype sharing among donors. Around 5.4% of naive CD4, 3.5% of naive CD8, around 2.3% of memory CD4, and about 0.4% of memory CD8 clonotypes were shared across a few donors. Larger estimated clonotype richness was generally found for naive subsets than for memory subsets. Sampling was restricted to blood, and TCR repertoires in tissues likely differ from the TCR repertoires found in blood. The genetic and exposure-history diversity represented was limited by the small number of donors. Compared with non-shared clonotypes, the clonotypes found in all four sorted-subset donors had higher generation probabilities.

The donors were healthy, HIV-negative adults with no recently reported acute infections or vaccinations. Only Caucasian adults living in Nashville, Tennessee, USA were represented among the donors. CD4+ T cells were enriched by magnetic negative selection; naive cells were then positively selected on CD45RA, and the negative fraction formed the memory subset. Blood was collected by leukapheresis, and PBMCs were isolated by Ficoll-Histopaque density gradient centrifugation and then cryopreserved in liquid nitrogen vapor phase. Purity and quantity of every magnetically sorted T cell population were checked by analytical flow cytometry. Genomic DNA was isolated from each sorted fraction and quantified by UV absorbance on a Nanodrop 2000c. Remarks on this clone: No antigen is known for it. Base qualities are missing; no much larger clone stands one base away.

Relative to germline, V is missing 0 bases and J is missing 2 bases, with 23 bases of the junction outside any gene match. Sequences SGHRS (CDR1) and YFSETQ (CDR2) are obtained from the germline V gene. From its cysteine to its phenylalanine, the CDR3 spans 23 amino acids. CDR3 DNA is the only sequence kept; it has 69 bases, read in frame from the first base. This sequence was found in a man aged 25-45 years in good health. The chain couples TRBV5-1 to TRBJ2-4, and TRBD2 aligns with 10 junction nucleotides. Sequenced material: naive CD4+ T cells sorted from blood. Interpreted using the paper, the cell subset or site label stands for: CD45RA+ positively selected. The CDR3 protein sequence reads: CASSLVPWGVSGRGIHPKNIQYF. The nucleotides are TGCGCCAGCAGCTTGGTACCCTGGGGGGTCAGCGGGAGGGGAATTCATCCCAAAAACATTCAGTACTTC. Supplemented by the reference TRBV5-1 and TRBJ2-4 proteins around the CDR3, the complete variable domain is KAGVTQTPRYLIKTRGQQVTLSCSPISGHRSVSWYQQTPGQGLQFLFEYFSETQRNKGNFPGRFSGRQFSNSRSEMNVSTLELGDSALYLCASSLVPWGVSGRGIHPKNIQYFGAGTRLSVL.